Following are 5 T cell receptor beta chains from one sample sequenced in a study of blood T cell repertoires in COVID-19. Assay used: immunoSEQ multiplex PCR; TCRdb lists only in-frame clones, some missing. Of under 300,000 clones in the sample, 85% to 90% were seen once. The sample was peripheral blood. Source of these receptors: a man younger than 30 with active or convalescent COVID-19.

V gene TRBV4-1 combines with J gene TRBJ2-5; D is perhaps TRBD1 (7 bases). V was cut by 5 bases and J by 1 base, with 11 bases left in between. The CDR3 runs to 14 residues. Germline CDR1 is MGHRA and CDR2 is YSYEKL. CDR3 DNA sequence: TGCGCCAGCAGCTCCCAGGGGGGCCAAGAGACCCAGTACTTC. Its translation: CASSSQGGQETQYF.

The J gene is TRBJ2-3, the V gene TRBV7-6; a weak D match, TRBD2 (6 bases). The CDR3 consists of 17 residues. The germline V and J ends were trimmed by 5 bases and 3 bases, with 21 bases remaining between them. CDR1 SGHVS and CDR2 FNYEAQ come from the germline V gene. The DNA of the CDR3 is TGTGCCAGCAGCCCCCGACTAGGCCGAGCGGGTACAGATACGCAGTATTTT. Translation gives CASSPRLGRAGTDTQYF.

The rearrangement uses TRBV24-1 and TRBJ2-7, with D maybe TRBD1 (5 bases). The CDR3 consists of 13 residues. The V end was cut by 6 bases, the J end by 0 bases, with 8 bases between. Germline CDR1 is KGHDR and CDR2 is SFDVKD. This CDR3 is CATSQGSSYEQYF. The CDR3 DNA is TGTGCCACCAGTCAGGGCAGCTCCTACGAGCAGTACTTC.

The chain uses TRBV27 and TRBJ1-2; maybe TRBD1 (5 bases). The CDR3 loop spans 14 amino acids. The germline V gene has CDR1 MNHEY and CDR2 SMNVEV (reference sequence). V gave up 5 bases and J gave up 8 bases, with 18 bases separating them. The CDR3, as DNA: TGTGCCAGCAGTCCCCTGGCACAGGTCGCGGGCTACACCTTC. Residues: CASSPLAQVAGYTF.

The chain carries TRBV19 and TRBJ2-1; 9 positions match TRBD1. The CDR3 runs 13 residues. Germline loops: CDR1 LNHDA, CDR2 SQIVND (reference sequence). The V and J ends lost 9 bases and 9 bases, in that order; junction bases with no gene match: 9. The CDR3 nucleotides are TGTGCCAGCCGGGACAGGGAGGGTGTTGAGCAGTTCTTC. Protein: CASRDREGVEQFF.